The entry below gives a single TCR beta chain sequence along with its context. This entry is derived from a study of blood T cell repertoires in COVID-19. Study overall: Sites in the United States, Italy and Spain provided acute and convalescent COVID-19 samples.

Germline V gene data show CDR1 as LNHNV and CDR2 as YYDKDF (reference sequence). V lost 5 bases to trimming and J lost 9 bases; unmatched junction nucleotides: 11. This CDR3 is 15 amino acids long. Libraries were prepared by immunoSEQ multiplex PCR; TCRdb keeps only in-frame clonotypes and omits some of them. This sample yields tens of thousands of clones, of which roughly 85% are seen a single time; roughly 45% belongs to the top ten. The clonotype originates from a man between 60 and 75 years old with active or convalescent COVID-19. This chain joins TRBV15 and TRBJ2-1; TRBD2 matches at 9 bases. Sequencing was done on a sample of peripheral blood. The chain's CDR3 is CATSLIAGDSSEQFF. CDR3 DNA: TGTGCCACCAGCTTAATAGCGGGAGACTCTAGTGAGCAGTTCTTC.